This TCR beta chain was profiled in a study of cytomegalovirus exposure and HLA in healthy donors (dated by TCRdb to between 2016 and 2019). Broadly, across the study: An earlier analysis of several hundred of the donors reported more than 250 Gb of sequence data and about 100 million unique TCR beta sequences from some 180 million T cells. An early release covering 550 to 650 HLA-typed donors comprised 250 to 350 gigabases of sequencing data and around 80 million unique TCR sequences. Of the 300 to 500 genotyped donors, less than 85% were placed in the genetic ancestry cluster associated with self-reported Caucasian donors. The study aimed to test whether signatures of past pathogen exposure could be identified by cataloging public T cell receptors. The study profiled the T cell repertoires of some 610 subjects by immunosequencing and related them to cytomegalovirus serostatus. A separate validation cohort of 100 to 150 different subjects was used in addition to the 666-subject first cohort. To predict cytomegalovirus infection status, the study combined high-throughput TCR immunosequencing, statistical association of individual TCRs with disease status, and machine learning. A later analysis re-analyzed previously published TCR beta repertoires from 600 to 850 donors and added high-resolution HLA genotyping to study TCR occurrence patterns. Rather than using new phenotypic data, the later analysis identified candidate immune exposures from TCR beta sequences and from how often those sequences occurred across donors. An earlier analysis of 587 of the donors used high-throughput TCR beta sequencing to judge whether each TCR beta V gene segment behaved as functional or pseudogenic. Donor age, sex, ethnicity and CMV serostatus were compiled alongside the repertoire data. Genome-wide SNP genotypes for about 60% of the roughly 700 donors were used in a later genetic analysis, which treated that subset as a discovery cohort. Every discovery cohort repertoire had been produced on one sequencing platform. HLA typing included class I and class II loci at four-digit resolution. Typing coverage differed by locus: A, B, C, DRB1 and DQB1 were typed in roughly 620-640 donors, DQA1 in roughly 500, DPA1 in 600 to 610, and DPB1 in 450 to 480. Because of strong linkage in the cohort, 4 to 6 DR-DQ haplotypes were treated as single units for association and clustering. Across some 400 genotyped donors of the cohort, an average of approximately 220,000 unique TCR beta nucleotide sequences per donor were sequenced, and roughly 20% of those sequences were non-productive.

Germline trimming: 6 bases from V, 4 bases from J; junction bases outside gene matches: 5. The CDR3 goes from the cysteine to the phenylalanine over 14 residues. CDR3 DNA is the only sequence kept; it has 42 bases, read in frame from the first base. The germline V gene (reference sequence) sets CDR1 to MNHEY and CDR2 to SMNVEV. Library generation was performed with the immunoSEQ multiplex PCR assay. The multiplex PCR relied on a mix of 60 forward primers for TCR Vbeta segments and 13 reverse primers for TCR Jbeta segments. A multiplex PCR assay on genomic DNA amplified the CDR3 region of rearranged TCR beta genes. The Illumina HiSeq System was used to sequence the amplified TCR beta libraries as 87-base-pair reads. Per the authors' processing: Across the 600 to 700 repertoires, a later analysis counted 60 million to 90 million unique TCR beta chains, some 11 million of which were shared by at least two donors. Raw reads were error-corrected and collapsed into unique sequences by a nearest-neighbor algorithm in which closely related sequences were merged to remove PCR and sequencing errors. CDR3 sequences were aligned to IMGT reference sequences to assign V, D and J gene segments. For a sequence to be retained, at least a six-nucleotide match to both a V gene segment and a J gene segment was required. Rearrangements were classified as productive when the CDR3 lacked stop codons and remained in frame with V and J, and all other rearrangements were classified as non-productive. CDR3 was defined by IMGT convention, running from the second conserved V-encoded cysteine to the conserved J-encoded phenylalanine. Sequences without an unambiguous match to a single V gene segment were excluded from the earlier analysis of approximately 560 of the donors. An earlier analysis of a few hundred of the donors called V segments functional above 56.7% productive rearrangements and segregating when the between-donor standard deviation exceeded 5%. A statistical classification framework was developed to diagnose cytomegalovirus status using the catalog of TCR beta chain sequences. A later analysis assigned V and J genes by comparing TCR nucleotide sequences with IMGT/GENE-DB human TR gene sequences. The TCRdist pipeline was used in a later analysis to assign CDR3 sequences and most-parsimonious VDJ recombination scenarios. In a later analysis, every TCR beta chain was defined by the combination of its CDR3 amino acid sequence and its V-gene family, and reads without a unique V-gene family were dropped. A later analysis removed several hundred highly shared, low-generation-probability nucleotide sequences to deal with suspected cross-contamination and a sequencing artifact. In a later analysis, a clonal expansion index was calculated for each public chain from normalized within-repertoire ranks of inferred template counts. Generation probabilities in a later analysis came from a VDJ recombination model fitted to out-of-frame rearrangements, and those results were checked against IGoR. Hypergeometric tests were used in a later analysis to score TCR-TCR, TCR-HLA and TCR-CMV co-occurrence, with a repertoire-size bias correction applied to the TCR pairs. In a later analysis, false discovery rates were estimated by permuting HLA or CMV assignments 20 times. In a later analysis, co-occurring TCRs were grouped with DBSCAN, and TCRdist sequence similarity was added when clustering was performed within HLA-allele-positive subsets. For co-occurrence clustering, repertoires with fewer than 30,000 or more than 120,000 public chains were excluded, along with a handful of repertoires with anomalous nucleotide sharing. Entries here come from immuneACCESS through TCRdb and include only in-frame sequences with V and J called. Some clones fail to appear in such tables; in the studies checked, an unresolved V gene covers under half of the shortfall, and the cause of the remainder is unknown. Clone size and the V and J calls come from that table; the DNA yielded D and trimming. Recorded for this sample are 150,000 to 200,000 clones; around four fifths of them occurred a single time. The ten largest clones take up roughly 10% of the sample.

What the work shows at the level of the full study, not this receptor alone: Most TCR sequences were seen in very few donors, while some public TCRs were found in many individuals. Because HLA typing was missing for some donors at each locus, association tests included only the typed subset. A later analysis found that most CMV-associated TCR beta chains appeared HLA-restricted, with HLA associations seemingly driven largely by CMV exposure. Presence/absence analyses assumed roughly uniform sequencing depth across donors, an assumption that may not hold. It was suggested by the authors that the approach could potentially be generalized to other disease states and immunological phenotypes. In a later analysis, HLA-associated TCR beta chains showed more clonal expansion and lower generation probabilities than non-associated chains that were equally common. At a false discovery rate of 0.05, a later analysis linked fewer than 20,000 TCR beta sequences to specific HLA alleles. In this cohort, only TCR beta chains were sequenced, and detectable features were limited by the absence of alpha or paired-chain data. A cluster of highly shared sequence variants was judged likely to be a technical artifact of the sequencing pipeline. A total of fewer than 200 TCR beta chains were listed by the study as associated with cytomegalovirus. Some IMGT-functional V segments, including TRBV6-2 and TRBV6-3, could not be distinguished by the 87-base-pair reads and were therefore excluded. A later analysis found that TCR association rates varied across HLA loci, with DRB1 alleles showing the most associated TCRs and HLA-C alleles the fewest. A later analysis reported that several top co-occurrence clusters appeared linked to parvovirus B19, influenza, CMV and Epstein-Barr virus. In a later genetic analysis, fewer N-insertions in productive TCRs were reported among donors in an Asian-associated ancestry cluster than the approximately 670-donor mean. A further reported finding was that TCR beta sequences accurately predicted the HLA-A and HLA-B alleles for most subjects in the first cohort. For the cohort, immune exposure information was limited to CMV serostatus. Strong co-occurrence of HLA alleles, especially DR and DQ, made assigning TCR associations to individual alleles difficult. Linkage disequilibrium might explain the correlated functional status among segregating V segments, but an unknown experimental factor could not be excluded. In vitro tests confirmed that a few of the cytomegalovirus-associated TCR beta chains recognize cytomegalovirus antigens. Cytomegalovirus status was reported to be diagnosed by the classifier with high specificity and sensitivity in both the original and validation cohorts. V-gene and J-gene trimming of TCR beta chains was associated with a missense DCLRE1C variant in a later genetic analysis, and the association was replicated in an independent cohort. Because counts were too low, roughly 18 rarely observed V segments, including chromosome 9 orphons, were left out of the earlier analysis of about 500 of the donors. In an earlier analysis of fewer than 750 of the donors, most TCR beta V segments were observed in productive rearrangements about 87% or about 30% of the time, broadly matching IMGT annotations.

As concerns this clone: There is no known antigen for this receptor. The input lacks base qualities; no much larger clone sits a single base away.

In total, 630 or so healthy bone marrow donors made up the cohort. Cohort members were all nominally healthy when sampled, although unrecorded immune exposures were likely present. The donor tested CMV seropositive and was one of the 289 seropositive cohort members. A peripheral blood sample was collected from each donor, and TCR beta sequencing was performed on peripheral blood mononuclear cells. Genomic DNA extraction from the blood cell samples was performed with the Qiagen DNeasy Blood Extraction Kit. Sequenced sample: PBMCs. The V and J genes are TRBV27 and TRBJ2-1; 8 bases in the middle match TRBD1. The origin of this receptor is a man younger than 35 in good health and CMV-seropositive. The nucleotide sequence reads as follows: TGTGCCAGCAGCATGACAGGGGTGTACAATGAGCAGTTCTTC. Its translation reads: CASSMTGVYNEQFF.